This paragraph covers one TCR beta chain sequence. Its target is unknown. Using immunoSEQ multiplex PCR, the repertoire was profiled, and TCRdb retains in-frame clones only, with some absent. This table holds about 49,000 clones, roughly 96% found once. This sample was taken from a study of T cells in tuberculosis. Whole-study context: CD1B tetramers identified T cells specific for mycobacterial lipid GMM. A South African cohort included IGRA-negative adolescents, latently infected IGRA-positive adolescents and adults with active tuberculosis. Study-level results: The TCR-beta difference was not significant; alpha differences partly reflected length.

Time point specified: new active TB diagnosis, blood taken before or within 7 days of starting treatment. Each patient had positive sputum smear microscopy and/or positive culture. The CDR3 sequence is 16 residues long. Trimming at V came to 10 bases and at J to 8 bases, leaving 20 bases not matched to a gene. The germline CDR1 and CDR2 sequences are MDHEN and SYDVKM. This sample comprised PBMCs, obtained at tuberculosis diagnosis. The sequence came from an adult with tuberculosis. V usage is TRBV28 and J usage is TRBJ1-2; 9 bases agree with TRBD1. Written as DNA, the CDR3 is TGTGCCACCAGGACCACAGGGGGCGAGAGTATGGGCGGCTACACCTTC. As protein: CATRTTGGESMGGYTF.